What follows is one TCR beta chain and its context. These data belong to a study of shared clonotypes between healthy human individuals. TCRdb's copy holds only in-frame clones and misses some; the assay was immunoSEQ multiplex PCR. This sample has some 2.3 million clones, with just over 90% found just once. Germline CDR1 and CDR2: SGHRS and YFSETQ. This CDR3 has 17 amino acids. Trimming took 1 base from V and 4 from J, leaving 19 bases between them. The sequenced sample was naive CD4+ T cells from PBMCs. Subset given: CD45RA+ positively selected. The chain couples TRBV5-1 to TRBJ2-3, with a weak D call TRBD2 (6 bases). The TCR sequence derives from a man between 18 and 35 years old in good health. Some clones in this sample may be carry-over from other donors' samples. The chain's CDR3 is CASSLLSGLLRADTQYF. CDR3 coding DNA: TGCGCCAGCAGCTTGTTGTCAGGACTACTCAGGGCAGATACGCAGTATTTT.